Listed below are T cell receptor beta chains from one sample, sequenced in a study of cytomegalovirus exposure and HLA in healthy donors. The protocol was immunoSEQ multiplex PCR, while the TCRdb copy is restricted to in-frame clones and leaves out a portion. The sample lists 180,000 or so clones, roughly 85% occurring once. Sample: PBMCs. The receptors shown here come from a man younger than 35 in good health and CMV-seropositive. Both conserved end residues are part of each CDR3. The D gene is left open where the match is weak. The listing skips clone size in some rows; elsewhere it reads once, few, many or a size class.

cdr3_length,d_call,j_call,v_call,clone_size,cdr3_aa,cdr3_nt
16,.,TRBJ1-2,TRBV28,.,CASSLGGGGAIDGYTF,TGTGCCAGCAGTTTAGGGGGCGGGGGGGCGATAGATGGCTACACCTTC
13,.,TRBJ2-7,TRBV19,.,CATARDSTYEQYF,TGTGCTACAGCTCGGGACTCTACGTACGAGCAGTACTTC
14,.,TRBJ1-1,TRBV5-5,.,CASSSGTLNTEAFF,TGTGCCAGCAGCTCCGGGACATTGAACACTGAAGCTTTCTTT
18,TRBD2,TRBJ2-3,TRBV15,.,CATSRGTSGGASTDTQYF,TGTGCCACCAGCAGAGGGACATCGGGGGGGGCTAGCACAGATACGCAGTATTTT
15,TRBD2,TRBJ2-1,TRBV5-1,.,CASSRSTSGDNEQFF,TGCGCCAGCAGCCGGAGCACTAGCGGAGACAATGAGCAGTTCTTC
15,.,TRBJ2-1,TRBV25-1,.,CATSAGAVSYNEQFF,TGTGCCACCTCCGCGGGGGCCGTATCCTACAATGAGCAGTTCTTC
14,TRBD2,TRBJ2-7,TRBV2,.,CASSGGTRWLAQYF,TGTGCCAGCAGTGGCGGGACTAGGTGGTTAGCGCAGTACTTC
13,TRBD1,TRBJ2-1,TRBV2,once,CARTGGTDNEQFF,TGTGCCAGGACAGGGGGCACTGACAATGAGCAGTTCTTC
14,TRBD1,TRBJ2-2,TRBV4-3,.,CASSRDRVTGELFF,TGCGCCAGCAGCCGAGACAGGGTAACCGGGGAGCTGTTTTTT
13,.,TRBJ1-1,TRBV6-6,.,CASSAGPNTEAFF,TGTGCCAGCAGCGCGGGCCCGAACACTGAAGCTTTCTTT
13,.,TRBJ2-5,TRBV6-5,.,CASKRTVQETQYF,TGTGCCAGCAAACGGACAGTACAAGAGACCCAGTACTTC
16,.,TRBJ1-1,TRBV23-1,.,CASSQSSVRMNTEAFF,TGCGCCAGCAGTCAATCATCAGTCCGTATGAACACTGAAGCTTTCTTT
16,TRBD1,TRBJ2-3,TRBV5-4,.,CASSLRTGLSTDTQYF,TGTGCCAGCAGCTTACGGACAGGGCTTAGCACAGATACGCAGTATTTT
14,.,TRBJ1-1,TRBV4-2,.,CASSQAGQNTEAFF,TGTGCCAGCAGCCAAGCCGGACAGAACACTGAAGCTTTCTTT
15,.,TRBJ1-1,TRBV19,.,CASSLYRDLNTEAFF,TGTGCCAGTAGTTTATACAGGGACCTGAACACTGAAGCTTTCTTT
12,.,TRBJ1-2,TRBV21-1,.,CASPQDTYGYTF,TGTGCCAGTCCTCAGGATACCTATGGCTACACCTTC
18,.,TRBJ2-7,TRBV11-2,.,CASSLSSIREILSYEQYF,TGTGCCAGCAGCTTAAGTTCTATAAGGGAGATCCTCTCCTACGAGCAGTACTTC
15,.,TRBJ1-1,TRBV7-2,.,CASSLGTRRYSEAFF,TGTGCCAGCAGCTTAGGCACCCGGAGATATTCTGAAGCTTTCTTT
12,.,TRBJ1-6,TRBV2,.,CASTAQGITLHF,TGTGCCAGCACTGCACAGGGTATAACCCTCCACTTT
11,.,TRBJ2-7,TRBV11-2,.,CASSHGADQYF,TGTGCCAGCAGCCATGGGGCAGATCAGTACTTC
13,TRBD1,TRBJ1-1,TRBV13,.,CASSVDRRGEAFF,TGTGCCAGCAGCGTGGACAGGAGGGGCGAAGCTTTCTTT
12,TRBD1,TRBJ2-5,TRBV7-6,.,CASTDAPGGQYF,TGTGCCAGCACAGATGCCCCAGGGGGCCAGTACTTC
14,.,TRBJ2-1,TRBV7-2,.,CASTPGPAGNEQFF,TGTGCCAGCACCCCGGGGCCGGCGGGGAATGAGCAGTTCTTC
15,.,TRBJ1-5,TRBV30,.,CAWSYTSMGGQPQHF,TGTGCCTGGAGTTACACCTCGATGGGGGGACAGCCCCAGCATTTT
12,.,TRBJ2-5,TRBV5-1,.,CASSTNIETQYF,TGCGCCAGCAGCACCAACATAGAGACCCAGTACTTC
16,.,TRBJ1-1,TRBV7-9,.,CASSPRWRTMDTEAFF,TGTGCCAGCAGCCCAAGGTGGAGGACCATGGACACTGAAGCTTTCTTT
14,.,TRBJ2-6,TRBV2,.,CASIGVSGANVLTF,TGTGCCAGCATAGGGGTCTCTGGGGCCAACGTCCTGACTTTC
18,TRBD1,TRBJ1-5,TRBV15,.,CATSATGGWISSNQPQHF,TGTGCCACCTCGGCAACAGGGGGATGGATCTCTAGCAATCAGCCCCAGCATTTT
14,.,TRBJ1-2,TRBV10-1,.,CASRFKGLDYGYTF,TGCGCCAGCAGGTTTAAGGGACTCGACTATGGCTACACCTTC
12,.,TRBJ2-3,TRBV6-5,once,CASSSDGDTQYF,TGTGCCAGCAGTTCTGACGGGGATACGCAGTATTTT
11,.,TRBJ1-1,TRBV9,.,CASSVKDRLFF,TGTGCCAGCAGCGTAAAAGACAGGCTCTTTTTT
13,.,TRBJ2-3,TRBV25-1,.,CASSDPSGDTQYF,TGTGCCAGCAGTGATCCCTCGGGGGATACGCAGTATTTT
15,.,TRBJ2-3,TRBV6-6,.,CASSYSGGGADTQYF,TGTGCCAGCAGTTACTCAGGAGGGGGCGCAGATACGCAGTATTTT
16,TRBD1,TRBJ1-3,TRBV9,.,CASSTRTGLSGNTIYF,TGTGCCAGCAGCACACGGACAGGACTCTCTGGAAACACCATATATTTT
15,TRBD1,TRBJ1-1,TRBV19,.,CASSTRDSTNTEAFF,TGTGCCAGTAGTACCCGGGACAGCACGAACACTGAAGCTTTCTTT
14,TRBD2,TRBJ2-1,TRBV6-1,.,CASRLAGATGEQFF,TGTGCCAGCAGGCTAGCGGGGGCCACTGGTGAGCAGTTCTTC
14,.,TRBJ2-5,TRBV2,.,CASSESAAQETQYF,TGTGCCAGCAGTGAAAGCGCCGCCCAAGAGACCCAGTACTTC
15,TRBD2,TRBJ2-3,TRBV6-5,.,CASSYSVVGGDTQYF,TGTGCCAGCAGTTACTCTGTGGTGGGGGGGGATACGCAGTATTTT
15,.,TRBJ2-7,TRBV7-2,.,CASSAYRGGAYEQYF,TGTGCCAGCAGCGCCTACAGGGGGGGGGCTTACGAGCAGTACTTC
15,TRBD1,TRBJ1-5,TRBV9,.,CASSATGEVNQPQHF,TGTGCCAGCAGCGCTACAGGGGAGGTCAATCAGCCCCAGCATTTT
14,.,TRBJ1-1,TRBV6-1,.,CASSDLTQNTEAFF,TGTGCCAGCAGTGACTTAACACAGAACACTGAAGCTTTCTTT
14,.,TRBJ2-7,TRBV4-1,few,CASSPDSPGYEQYF,TGCGCCAGCAGCCCCGACAGCCCCGGCTACGAGCAGTACTTC
15,.,TRBJ1-4,TRBV10-1,.,CASSRSQGTNEKLFF,TGCGCCAGCAGTCGATCACAGGGCACTAATGAAAAACTGTTTTTT
15,.,TRBJ2-7,TRBV6-1,.,CASSEEDYLTYEQYF,TGTGCCAGCAGTGAAGAGGACTACCTAACCTACGAGCAGTACTTC
12,.,TRBJ1-6,TRBV5-6,few,CASHRQPSALHF,TGTGCCAGCCACAGACAGCCCTCGGCCCTCCACTTT
15,.,TRBJ2-2,TRBV13,.,CASSLGRRNTGELFF,TGTGCCAGCAGCTTAGGCCGCAGAAACACCGGGGAGCTGTTTTTT
14,.,TRBJ2-1,TRBV2,.,CASSEQGLDNEQFF,TGTGCCAGCAGTGAACAGGGGTTAGACAATGAGCAGTTCTTC
14,.,TRBJ2-2,TRBV5-4,.,CASQRDTNTGELFF,TGTGCCAGCCAACGAGACACGAACACCGGGGAGCTGTTTTTT